The rows below give T cell receptor beta chains drawn from one sample of a study of CD8+CD57+ T cells in acquired aplastic anemia. Using its own MiXCR run on the reads, TCRdb lists one record per CDR3 protein. This table has around 180,000 distinct CDR3 sequences, less than 60% appearing once. The sample taken for sequencing was sorted CD4+, CD8+, or CD8+CD57+ T cells (not recorded which) from PBMCs. These TCRs come from a human donor with aplastic anemia. Both conserved end residues are trimmed from each CDR3. Fields, in order: J gene, V gene, CDR3 length, CDR3 protein.

j_call: TRBJ2-1; v_call: TRBV24-1; cdr3_length: 12; cdr3_aa: ASSSTVANNEQF
j_call: TRBJ1-1; v_call: TRBV11-1; cdr3_length: 11; cdr3_aa: ASSAPANTEAF
j_call: TRBJ2-7; v_call: TRBV19; cdr3_length: 11; cdr3_aa: ASRGRDSYEQY
j_call: TRBJ1-6; v_call: TRBV6-5; cdr3_length: 11; cdr3_aa: ASRLQGVSPLH
j_call: TRBJ2-5; v_call: TRBV7-2; cdr3_length: 11; cdr3_aa: ASSFELQETQY
j_call: TRBJ2-7; v_call: TRBV9; cdr3_length: 12; cdr3_aa: ASSVLDSSYEQY
j_call: .; v_call: TRBV19; cdr3_length: 13; cdr3_aa: ASSIEGSKYNEQF
j_call: TRBJ2-1; v_call: TRBV10-3; cdr3_length: 16; cdr3_aa: ASSLGTIGSGVVNEQF
j_call: TRBJ1-4; v_call: TRBV5-1; cdr3_length: 11; cdr3_aa: ASSHDRVEKLF
j_call: TRBJ1-2; v_call: TRBV4-3; cdr3_length: 11; cdr3_aa: ASSRGGDYGYT
j_call: TRBJ1-3; v_call: TRBV2; cdr3_length: 11; cdr3_aa: ASTTAGGNTIY
j_call: TRBJ2-7; v_call: TRBV15; cdr3_length: 13; cdr3_aa: ATSRDTTVTYEQY
j_call: TRBJ1-5; v_call: TRBV7-9; cdr3_length: 11; cdr3_aa: ASSTSRDQPQH
j_call: TRBJ2-2; v_call: TRBV9; cdr3_length: 16; cdr3_aa: ASSVVDSGRVNTGELF
j_call: TRBJ2-2; v_call: TRBV6-1; cdr3_length: 12; cdr3_aa: ASALQGTSGELF
j_call: TRBJ2-5; v_call: TRBV7-9; cdr3_length: 14; cdr3_aa: ASSDTTGIREETQY
j_call: TRBJ1-1; v_call: TRBV25-1; cdr3_length: 13; cdr3_aa: ASSLVAGGGTEAF
j_call: TRBJ1-1; v_call: TRBV19; cdr3_length: 14; cdr3_aa: ASSIDGVGRNTEAF